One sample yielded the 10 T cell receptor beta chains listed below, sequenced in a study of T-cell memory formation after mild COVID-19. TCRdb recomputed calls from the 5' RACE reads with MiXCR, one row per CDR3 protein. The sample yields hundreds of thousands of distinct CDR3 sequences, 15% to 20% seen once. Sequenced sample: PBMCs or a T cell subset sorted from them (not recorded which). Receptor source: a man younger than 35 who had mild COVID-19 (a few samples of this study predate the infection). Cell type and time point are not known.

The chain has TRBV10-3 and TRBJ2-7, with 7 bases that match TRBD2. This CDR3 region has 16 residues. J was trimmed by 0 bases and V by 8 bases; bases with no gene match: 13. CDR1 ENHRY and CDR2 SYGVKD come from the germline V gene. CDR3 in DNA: TGTGCCATCCGGGACTCTCTTGGCGGGGGCTCCTACGAGCAGTACGTC. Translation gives CAIRDSLGGGSYEQYV.

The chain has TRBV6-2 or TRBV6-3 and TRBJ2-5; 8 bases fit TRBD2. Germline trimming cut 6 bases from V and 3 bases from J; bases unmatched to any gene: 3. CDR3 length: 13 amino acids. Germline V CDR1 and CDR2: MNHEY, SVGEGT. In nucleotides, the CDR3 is TGTGCCAGCAGGGTTAGCGGGGAAGAGACCCAGTACTTC. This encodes CASRVSGEETQYF.

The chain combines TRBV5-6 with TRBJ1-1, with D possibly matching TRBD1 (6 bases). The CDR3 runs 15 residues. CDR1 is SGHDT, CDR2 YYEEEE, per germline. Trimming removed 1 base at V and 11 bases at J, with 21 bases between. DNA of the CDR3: TGTGCCAGCAGCTTGTTTGGGGGGCGGGTAGCTCCGGCTTTCTTT. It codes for CASSLFGGRVAPAFF.

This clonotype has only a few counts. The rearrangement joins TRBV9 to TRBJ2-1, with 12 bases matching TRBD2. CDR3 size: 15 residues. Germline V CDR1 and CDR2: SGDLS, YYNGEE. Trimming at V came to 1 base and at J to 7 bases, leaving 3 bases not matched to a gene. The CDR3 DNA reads TGTGCCAGCAGCGTACTAGCGGGGGGGCCGAATGAGCAGTTCTTC. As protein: CASSVLAGGPNEQFF.

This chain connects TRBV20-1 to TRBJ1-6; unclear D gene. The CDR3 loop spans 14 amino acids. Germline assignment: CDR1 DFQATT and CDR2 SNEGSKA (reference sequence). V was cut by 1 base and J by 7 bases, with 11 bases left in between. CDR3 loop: CSARAGSRNSPLHF. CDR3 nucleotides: TGCAGTGCTAGAGCAGGATCCCGAAATTCACCCCTCCACTTT.

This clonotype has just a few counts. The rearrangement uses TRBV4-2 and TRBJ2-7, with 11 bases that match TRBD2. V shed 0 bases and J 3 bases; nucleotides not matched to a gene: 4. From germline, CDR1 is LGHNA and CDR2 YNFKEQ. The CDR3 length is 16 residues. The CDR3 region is CASSQDGTSGGYEQYF. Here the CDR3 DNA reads TGTGCCAGCAGCCAAGATGGCACTAGCGGGGGCTACGAGCAGTACTTC.

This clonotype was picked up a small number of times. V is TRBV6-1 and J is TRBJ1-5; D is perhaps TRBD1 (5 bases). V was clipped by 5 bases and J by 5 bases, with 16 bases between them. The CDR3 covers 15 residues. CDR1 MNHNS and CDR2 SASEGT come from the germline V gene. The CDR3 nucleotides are TGTGCCAGCAGTTCCGGGCAGGCGGGGGATCAGCCCCAGCATTTT. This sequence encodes CASSSGQAGDQPQHF.

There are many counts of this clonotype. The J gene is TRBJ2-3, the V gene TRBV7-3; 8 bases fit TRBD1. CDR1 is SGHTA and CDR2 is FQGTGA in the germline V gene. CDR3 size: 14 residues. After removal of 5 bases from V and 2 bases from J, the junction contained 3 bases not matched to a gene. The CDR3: CASSPGGDTDTQYF. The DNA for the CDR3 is TGTGCCAGCAGCCCAGGGGGCGACACAGATACGCAGTATTTT.

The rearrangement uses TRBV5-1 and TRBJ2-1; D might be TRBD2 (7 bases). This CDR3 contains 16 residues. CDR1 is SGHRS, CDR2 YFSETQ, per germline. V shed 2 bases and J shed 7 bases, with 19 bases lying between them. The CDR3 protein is CASSLSAGGQMNEQFF. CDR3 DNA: TGCGCCAGCAGCTTATCTGCCGGGGGGCAGATGAATGAGCAGTTCTTC.

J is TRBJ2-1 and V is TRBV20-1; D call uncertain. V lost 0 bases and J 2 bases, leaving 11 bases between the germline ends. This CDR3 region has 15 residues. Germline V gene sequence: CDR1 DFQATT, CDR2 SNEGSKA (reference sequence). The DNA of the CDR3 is TGCAGTGCTAGAGACCGGGTTTCCCCCTACAATGAGCAGTTCTTC. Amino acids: CSARDRVSPYNEQFF.